The source of this T cell receptor (beta chain) is a study of blood T cell repertoires in COVID-19. Whole-study context: The samples span acute and convalescent COVID-19 from the United States, Italy and Spain. PBMCs, B-cell-depleted T cells, or T cells were the source of the cDNA or gDNA that made up the material.

The germline V and J ends were trimmed by 4 bases and 7 bases, with 18 bases remaining between them. Looked up from germline, CDR1 is SGHTS and CDR2 is YDEGEE. There are 15 residues in the CDR3. The assay was immunoSEQ multiplex PCR, and TCRdb's table has in-frame clones only and misses some. Among about 100,000 clones, roughly 86% were seen once, and the ten largest hold about 6.3%. Sequencing was done on a sample of peripheral blood. This clonotype originated in a woman aged 60-75 years with acute or convalescent COVID-19. The chain carries TRBV5-8 and TRBJ2-1; TRBD2 might be the D (6 bases). This CDR3 is CASSPAGQVGNEQFF. For the CDR3, the DNA is TGTGCCAGCAGCCCAGCGGGCCAAGTCGGGAATGAGCAGTTCTTC.